This TCR beta chain was captured in a study of human T cells and chemical hapten exposure. The germline gives CDR1 KGHDR, CDR2 SFDVKD. With 7 bases removed from V and 9 bases from J, the gap between germline ends came to 18 bases. The CDR3 runs 14 residues. One entry per CDR3 protein results from TCRdb running MiXCR on the RACE reads. The sample includes more than 85,000 distinct CDR3 sequences, less than 35% of them seen just once. The time point here: patch test 3, about 24 weeks after DPC sensitization. Treatment described: therapeutic diphenylcyclopropenone sensitization with weekly scalp DPC. Sequenced here: whole blood, sampled in connection with sensitization to the hapten diphenylcyclopropenone (DPC). V gene TRBV24-1 combines with J gene TRBJ2-1; D possibly corresponds to TRBD2 (6 bases). This receptor was identified in a man aged 35 to 55 with alopecia areata. Some clones in this sample may be carry-over from other donors' samples. The CDR3 sequence is CATSQTGLSIEQFF. For the CDR3, the DNA is TGTGCCACCAGCCAGACGGGACTCTCGATTGAGCAGTTCTTC.